This T cell receptor (beta chain) was observed in a study of PD-L1 blockade in urothelial cancer. At the level of the study: Patients commenced atezolizumab around 2014, and it was given at 1,200 mg intravenously every 3 weeks.

CDR3 length: 15 residues. Trimming took off 9 bases at V and 0 bases at J, with 17 bases between the two ends. Germline V gives CDR1 SEHNR, CDR2 FQNEAQ (reference sequence). This clone turned up a few times. The repertoire was sequenced with immunoSEQ multiplex PCR; TCRdb's copy has only in-frame clones and lacks some. Here the sample spans 30,000 to 40,000 clones, around 82% being singletons. Noted time point: pretreatment peripheral blood. The chain links TRBV7-9 to TRBJ1-1, with D tentatively TRBD1 (5 bases). Sequencing used PBMCs, obtained around atezolizumab (anti-PD-L1) treatment. The receptor comes from a man between 60 and 75 years old with urothelial cancer. The DNA for the CDR3 is TGTGCCAGTGCAAAGGGGATAATTTTGAACACTGAAGCTTTCTTT. Protein: CASAKGIILNTEAFF.